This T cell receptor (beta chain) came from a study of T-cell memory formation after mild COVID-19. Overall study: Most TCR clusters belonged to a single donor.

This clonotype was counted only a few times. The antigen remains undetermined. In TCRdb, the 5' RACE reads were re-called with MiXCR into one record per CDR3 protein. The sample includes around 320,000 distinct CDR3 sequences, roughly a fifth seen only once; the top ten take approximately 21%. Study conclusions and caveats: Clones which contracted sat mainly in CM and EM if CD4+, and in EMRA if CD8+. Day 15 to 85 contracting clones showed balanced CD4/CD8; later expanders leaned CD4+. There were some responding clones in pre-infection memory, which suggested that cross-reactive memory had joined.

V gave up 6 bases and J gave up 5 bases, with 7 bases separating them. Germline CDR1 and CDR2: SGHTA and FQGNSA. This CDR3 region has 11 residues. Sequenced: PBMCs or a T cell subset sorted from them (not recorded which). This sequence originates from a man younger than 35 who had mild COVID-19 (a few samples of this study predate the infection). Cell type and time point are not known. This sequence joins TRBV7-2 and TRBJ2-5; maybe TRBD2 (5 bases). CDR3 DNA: TGTGCCAGCAGTCAGCGGGAGACCCAGTACTTC. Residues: CASSQRETQYF.